This T cell receptor beta chain stems from a study of control samples from healthy donors and cancer patients. Profiled with immunoSEQ multiplex PCR; TCRdb holds only in-frame clones, not every one. The sample records about 85,000 clones, nearly 90% being singletons. Germline CDR1 is SNHLY and CDR2 is FYNNEI. Trimming took 10 bases from V and 2 from J, leaving 12 bases between them. This CDR3 region has 12 residues. Sequencing was performed on blood. This chain links TRBV2 with TRBJ2-7; weak D call: TRBD1 (5 bases). The receptor comes from a man aged 45-65 years in good health. The CDR3 DNA is TGTGCCACTAGGGGTCGACCCTACGAGCAGTACTTC. Its translation: CATRGRPYEQYF.